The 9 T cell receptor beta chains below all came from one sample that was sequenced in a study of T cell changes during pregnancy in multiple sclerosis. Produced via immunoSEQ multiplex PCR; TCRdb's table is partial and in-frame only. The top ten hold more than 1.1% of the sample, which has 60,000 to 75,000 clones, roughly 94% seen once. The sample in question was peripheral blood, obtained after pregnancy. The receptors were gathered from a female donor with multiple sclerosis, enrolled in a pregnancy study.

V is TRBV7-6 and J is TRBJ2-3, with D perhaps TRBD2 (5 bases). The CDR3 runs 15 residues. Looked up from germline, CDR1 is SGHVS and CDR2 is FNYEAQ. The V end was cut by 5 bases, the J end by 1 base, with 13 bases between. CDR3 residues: CASSPSRGGTDTQYF. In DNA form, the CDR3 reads TGTGCCAGCAGCCCTAGTCGGGGAGGCACAGATACGCAGTATTTT.

CDR3 sequence: CATQDGGDLPEQYF. The CDR3 DNA follows: TGTGCCACCCAGGACGGAGGGGACCTACCCGAGCAGTACTTC. The chain joins TRBV19 to TRBJ2-7; TRBD2 might be the D (6 bases). Germline V gives CDR1 LNHDA, CDR2 SQIVND (reference sequence). This CDR3 is built from 14 residues. Trimming pared 10 bases from V and 6 bases from J, leaving 22 bases between.

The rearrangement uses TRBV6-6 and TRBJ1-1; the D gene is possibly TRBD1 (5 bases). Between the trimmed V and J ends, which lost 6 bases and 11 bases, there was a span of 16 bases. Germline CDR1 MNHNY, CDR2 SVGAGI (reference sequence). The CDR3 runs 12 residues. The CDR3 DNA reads TGTGCCAGCAGCCACTATGCGGGGGGGGCTTTCTTT. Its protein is CASSHYAGGAFF.

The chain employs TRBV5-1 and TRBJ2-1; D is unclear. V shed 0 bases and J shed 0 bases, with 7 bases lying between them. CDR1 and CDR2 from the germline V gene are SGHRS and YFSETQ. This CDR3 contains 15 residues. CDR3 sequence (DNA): TGCGCCAGCAGCTTGGCGGTTAGCTCCTACAATGAGCAGTTCTTC. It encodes CASSLAVSSYNEQFF.

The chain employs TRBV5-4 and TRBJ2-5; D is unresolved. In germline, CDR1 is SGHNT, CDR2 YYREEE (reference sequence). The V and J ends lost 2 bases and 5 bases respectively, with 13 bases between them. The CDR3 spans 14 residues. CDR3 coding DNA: TGTGCCAGCAGCTTTGGGCTTGAGATGGAGACCCAGTACTTC. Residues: CASSFGLEMETQYF.

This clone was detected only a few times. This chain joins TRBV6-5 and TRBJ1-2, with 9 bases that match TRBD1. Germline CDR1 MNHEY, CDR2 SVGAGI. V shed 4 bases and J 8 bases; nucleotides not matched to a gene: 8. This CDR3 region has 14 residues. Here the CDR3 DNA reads TGTGCCAGCAGTTTCGACCTACAGGGGGCAGGCTACACCTTC. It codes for CASSFDLQGAGYTF.

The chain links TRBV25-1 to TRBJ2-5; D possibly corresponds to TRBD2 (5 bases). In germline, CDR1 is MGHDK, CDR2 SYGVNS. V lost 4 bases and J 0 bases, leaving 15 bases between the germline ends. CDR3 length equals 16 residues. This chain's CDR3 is CASSALAPLDQETQYF. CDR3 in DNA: TGTGCCAGCAGTGCGTTAGCGCCTCTAGACCAAGAGACCCAGTACTTC.

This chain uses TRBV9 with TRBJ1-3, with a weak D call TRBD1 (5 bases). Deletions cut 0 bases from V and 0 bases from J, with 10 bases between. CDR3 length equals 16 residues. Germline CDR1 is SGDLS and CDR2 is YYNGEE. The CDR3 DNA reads TGTGCCAGCAGCGTAGGTCAGGGCTTCTCTGGAAACACCATATATTTT. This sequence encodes CASSVGQGFSGNTIYF. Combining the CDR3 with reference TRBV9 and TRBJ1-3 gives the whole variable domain DSGVTQTPKHLITATGQRVTLRCSPRSGDLSVYWYQQSLDQGLQFLIQYYNGEERAKGNILERFSAQQFPDLHSELNLSSLELGDSALYFCASSVGQGFSGNTIYFGEGSWLTVV.

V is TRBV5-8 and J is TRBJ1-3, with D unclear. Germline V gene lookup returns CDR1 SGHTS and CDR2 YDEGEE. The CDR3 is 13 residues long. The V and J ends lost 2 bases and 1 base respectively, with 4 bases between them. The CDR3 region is CASSFPSGNTIYF. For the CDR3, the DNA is TGTGCCAGCAGCTTTCCTTCTGGAAACACCATATATTTT.